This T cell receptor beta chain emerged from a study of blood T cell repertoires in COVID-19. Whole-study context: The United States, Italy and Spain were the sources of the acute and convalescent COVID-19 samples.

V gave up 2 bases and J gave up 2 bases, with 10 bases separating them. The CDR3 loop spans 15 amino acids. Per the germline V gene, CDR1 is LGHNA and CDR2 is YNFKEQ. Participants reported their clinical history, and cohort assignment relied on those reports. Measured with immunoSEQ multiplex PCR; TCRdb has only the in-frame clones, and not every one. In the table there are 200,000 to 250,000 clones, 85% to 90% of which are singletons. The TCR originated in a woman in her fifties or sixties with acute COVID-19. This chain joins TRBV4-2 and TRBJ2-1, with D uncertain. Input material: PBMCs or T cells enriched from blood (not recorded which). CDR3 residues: CASSQSSYPYNEQFF. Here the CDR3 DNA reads TGTGCCAGCAGCCAAAGCTCTTACCCCTACAATGAGCAGTTCTTC.